This T cell receptor beta chain was obtained from a study of blood T cell repertoires in COVID-19. Study summary: Sites in the United States, Italy and Spain provided acute and convalescent COVID-19 samples. PBMCs, B-cell-depleted T cells, or T cells provided the cDNA or gDNA that made up the material.

V was shortened by 6 bases and J by 9 bases, with 13 bases between the two germline ends. Germline CDR1 reads SGDLS; CDR2 reads YYNGEE. This CDR3 region has 13 residues. As originally analysed: Using reference gene primer amplification, nucleated cell counts were estimated. Sequencing was performed with immunoSEQ multiplex PCR; in TCRdb, only in-frame clones are kept and a portion is missing. V and J calls and clone size are as listed in that table; D and trimming were resolved from the DNA. Here the sample spans approximately 79,000 clones, approximately 90% being singletons. The material sequenced was peripheral blood. This sequence originates from a man aged 55 to 70 with acute or convalescent COVID-19. The rearrangement links TRBV9 to TRBJ1-6, with a possible D match to TRBD1 (6 bases). The CDR3 region is CASNRGGGSPLHF. CDR3 nucleotide sequence: TGTGCCAGCAACCGAGGGGGTGGTTCACCCCTCCACTTT.